The T cell receptor beta chain described here comes from a study of shared clonotypes between healthy human individuals. Several immunoSEQ plates held equal portions of the genomic DNA taken from each subset. Sequencing was performed with immunoSEQ multiplex PCR; in TCRdb, only in-frame clones are kept and a portion is missing. Among about 2 million clones listed, approximately 95% were seen once. The junction had 0 bases not matched to a gene; V was cut back by 1 base and J by 4 bases. The germline V gene encodes CDR1 LGHNA and CDR2 YNFKEQ. The CDR3 sequence is 14 residues long. Adult donors, all healthy and HIV-negative, had no recent acute infections or vaccinations. Adult Caucasians living in Nashville, Tennessee made up all of the donors.

The TCR sequence derives from a man between 18 and 35 years old in good health. The chain couples TRBV4-2 to TRBJ1-4, with TRBD1 matching 7 bases. Sequenced: naive CD4+ T cells sorted from blood. The subset was: CD45RA+ positively selected. CDR3 protein: CASSQGDSNEKLFF. The CDR3 bases are TGTGCCAGCAGCCAAGGGGACAGTAATGAAAAACTGTTTTTT.